The T cell receptor (beta chain) under discussion was sequenced for a study of cytomegalovirus exposure and HLA in healthy donors. Overall study results and limits: Versus the roughly 670-donor mean, an Asian-associated ancestry cluster reportedly showed fewer N-insertions in a later analysis. Per a prior analysis, the majority of TCR beta V segments were productive roughly 90% or roughly 30% of the time. V- and J-gene trimming in TCR beta was tied to a missense DCLRE1C variant by an analysis performed later.

The length of the CDR3 is 13 residues. Germline CDR1 and CDR2: MGHRA and YSYEKL. V lost 2 bases and J 6 bases, leaving 10 bases between the germline ends. The PCR ran on 60 Vbeta and 13 Jbeta primers. Using immunoSEQ multiplex PCR, the repertoire was profiled, and TCRdb retains in-frame clones only, with some absent. The profile shows about 120,000 clones, roughly 80% of them singletons. As for this clone: Antigen: not known.

The V gene is TRBV4-1, the J gene TRBJ1-2, with a tentative D call TRBD1 (6 bases). The TCR comes from a female donor in good health and CMV-seropositive. Sequencing was done on a sample of PBMCs. The CDR3 DNA sequence: TGCGCCAGCAGCCAACCGGGACAACATGGCTACACCTTC. This codes for CASSQPGQHGYTF.